This T cell receptor (beta chain) derives from a study of cytomegalovirus exposure and HLA in healthy donors. In the PCR, 60 Vbeta and 13 Jbeta primers were used. Assay: immunoSEQ multiplex PCR; the TCRdb copy retains only in-frame clones and omits some. The table shows around 190,000 clones, with approximately 80% occurring only once. With regard to this clone: Its target is unknown.

General study findings and limits: TCR beta sequences reportedly predicted most subjects' HLA-A and HLA-B alleles accurately.

This CDR3 has 15 amino acids. Germline V lookup: CDR1 MGHRA, CDR2 YSYEKL. The ends lost 1 base at V and 5 bases at J; junction bases unmatched: 2. The sample taken for sequencing was PBMCs. The sequence was obtained from a girl aged 2 to 10 in good health and CMV-seropositive. The chain couples TRBV4-1 to TRBJ2-3, with 11 bases matching TRBD1. The CDR3 loop reads CASSQGGTGGDTQYF. The CDR3 DNA reads TGCGCCAGCAGCCAAGGGGGGACAGGGGGAGATACGCAGTATTTT.